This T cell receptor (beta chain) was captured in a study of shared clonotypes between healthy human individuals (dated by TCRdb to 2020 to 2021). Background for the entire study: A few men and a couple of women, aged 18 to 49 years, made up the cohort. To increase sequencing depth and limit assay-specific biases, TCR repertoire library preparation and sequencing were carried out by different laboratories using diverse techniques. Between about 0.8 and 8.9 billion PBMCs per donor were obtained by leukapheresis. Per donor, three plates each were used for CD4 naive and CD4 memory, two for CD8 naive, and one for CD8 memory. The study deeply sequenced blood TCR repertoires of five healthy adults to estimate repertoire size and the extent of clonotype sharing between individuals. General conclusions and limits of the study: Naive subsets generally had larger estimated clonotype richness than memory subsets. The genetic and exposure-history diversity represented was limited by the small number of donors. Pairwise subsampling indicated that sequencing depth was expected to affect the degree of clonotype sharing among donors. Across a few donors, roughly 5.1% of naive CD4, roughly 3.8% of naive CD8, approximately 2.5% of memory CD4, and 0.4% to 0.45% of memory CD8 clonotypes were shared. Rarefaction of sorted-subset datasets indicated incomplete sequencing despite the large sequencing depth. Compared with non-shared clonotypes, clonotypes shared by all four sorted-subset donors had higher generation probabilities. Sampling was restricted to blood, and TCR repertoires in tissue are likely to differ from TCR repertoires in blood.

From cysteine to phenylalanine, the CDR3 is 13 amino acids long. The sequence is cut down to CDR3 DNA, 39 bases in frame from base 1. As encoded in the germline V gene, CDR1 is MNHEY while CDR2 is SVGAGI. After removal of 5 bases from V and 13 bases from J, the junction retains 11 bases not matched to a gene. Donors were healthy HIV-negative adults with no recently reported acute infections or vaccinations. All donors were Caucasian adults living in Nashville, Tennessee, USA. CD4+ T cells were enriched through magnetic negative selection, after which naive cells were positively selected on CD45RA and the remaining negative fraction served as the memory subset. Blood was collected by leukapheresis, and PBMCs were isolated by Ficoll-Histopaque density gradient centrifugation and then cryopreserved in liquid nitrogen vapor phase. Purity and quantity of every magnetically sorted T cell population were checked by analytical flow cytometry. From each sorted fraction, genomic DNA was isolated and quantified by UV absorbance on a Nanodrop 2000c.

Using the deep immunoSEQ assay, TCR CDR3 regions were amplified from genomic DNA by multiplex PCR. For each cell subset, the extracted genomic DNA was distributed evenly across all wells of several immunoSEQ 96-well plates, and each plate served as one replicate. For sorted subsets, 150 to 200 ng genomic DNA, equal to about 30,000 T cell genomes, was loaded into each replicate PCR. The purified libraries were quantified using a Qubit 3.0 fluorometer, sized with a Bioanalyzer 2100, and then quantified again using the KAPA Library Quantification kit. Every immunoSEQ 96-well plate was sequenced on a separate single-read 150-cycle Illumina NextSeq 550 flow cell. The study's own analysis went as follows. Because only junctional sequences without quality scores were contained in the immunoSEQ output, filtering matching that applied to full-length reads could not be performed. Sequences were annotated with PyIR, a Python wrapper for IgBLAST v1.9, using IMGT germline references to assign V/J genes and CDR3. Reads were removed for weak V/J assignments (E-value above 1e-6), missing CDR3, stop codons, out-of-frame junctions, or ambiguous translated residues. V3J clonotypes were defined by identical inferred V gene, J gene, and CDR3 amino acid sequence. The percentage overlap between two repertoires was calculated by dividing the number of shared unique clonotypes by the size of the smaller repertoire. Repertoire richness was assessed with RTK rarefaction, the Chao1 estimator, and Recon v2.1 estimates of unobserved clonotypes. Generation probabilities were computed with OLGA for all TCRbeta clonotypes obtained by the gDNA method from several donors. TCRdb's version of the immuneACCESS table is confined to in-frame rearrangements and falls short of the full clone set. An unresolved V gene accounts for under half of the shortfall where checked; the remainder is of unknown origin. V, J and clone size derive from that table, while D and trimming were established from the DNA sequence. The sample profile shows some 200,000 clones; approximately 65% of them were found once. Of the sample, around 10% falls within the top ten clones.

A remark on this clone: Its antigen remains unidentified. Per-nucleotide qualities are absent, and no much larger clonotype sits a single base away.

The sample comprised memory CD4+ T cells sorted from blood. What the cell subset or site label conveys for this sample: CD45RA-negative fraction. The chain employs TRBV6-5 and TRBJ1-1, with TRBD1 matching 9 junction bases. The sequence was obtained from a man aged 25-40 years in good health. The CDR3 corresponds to CASSQTGGGSVFF. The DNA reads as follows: TGTGCCAGCAGTCAAACAGGGGGCGGATCTGTTTTCTTT.